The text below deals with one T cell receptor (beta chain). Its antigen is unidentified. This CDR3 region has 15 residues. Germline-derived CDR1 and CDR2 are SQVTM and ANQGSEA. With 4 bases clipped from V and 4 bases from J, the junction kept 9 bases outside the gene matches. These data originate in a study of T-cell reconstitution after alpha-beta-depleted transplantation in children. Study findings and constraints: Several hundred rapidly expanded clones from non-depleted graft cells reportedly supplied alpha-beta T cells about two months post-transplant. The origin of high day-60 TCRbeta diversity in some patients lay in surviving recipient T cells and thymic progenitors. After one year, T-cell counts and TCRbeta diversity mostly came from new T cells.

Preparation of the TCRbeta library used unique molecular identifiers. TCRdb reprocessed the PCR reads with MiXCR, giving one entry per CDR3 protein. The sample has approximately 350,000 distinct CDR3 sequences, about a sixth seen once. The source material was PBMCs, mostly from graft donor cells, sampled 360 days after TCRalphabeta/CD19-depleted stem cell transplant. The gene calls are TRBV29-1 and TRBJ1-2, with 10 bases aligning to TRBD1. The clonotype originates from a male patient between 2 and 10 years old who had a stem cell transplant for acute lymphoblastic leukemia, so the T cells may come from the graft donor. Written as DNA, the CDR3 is TGCAGCGTTGCCGCCTGGGACAGGGGAGGCTATGGCTACACCTTC. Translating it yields CSVAAWDRGGYGYTF.